These T cell receptor beta chains were read from a single sample in a study of shared clonotypes between healthy human individuals. Profiled with immunoSEQ multiplex PCR; TCRdb holds only in-frame clones, not every one. Among around 1.9 million clones listed, about 93% were seen once. Sequencing used naive CD8+ T cells from PBMCs. Source of these receptors: a man between 18 and 35 years old in good health. Some clones in this sample may be carry-over from other donors' samples. Both conserved end residues are part of each CDR3. The order of the fields is V gene, CDR3 protein.

>TRBV7-8
CASSLRRTGFTEAFF
>TRBV13
CASSPRGQGNIGELFF
>TRBV2
CASSGVSSYNEQFF
>TRBV5-8
CASSKPRTWDF
>TRBV4-2
CASSQDEYNAAGNTEAFF
>TRBV7-9
CASSFDGRTGADTEAFF
>TRBV5-4
CASSLQREVNEQFF
>TRBV4-1
CASSQEGERPPEQYF
>TRBV27
CASNPRMGASTDTQYF
>TRBV25-1
CASTDTSGETQYF
>TRBV13
CASSLAGVPDTQYF
>TRBV11-2
CASSFPGLQETQYF
>TRBV5-6
CASSLAGTGGGGYTF
>TRBV9
CASSVGGSAKNIQYF
>TRBV7-9
CASSLDGTYPYEQYF
>TRBV27
CASSLRGYEQYF
>TRBV5-5
CASSLGRAYTEAFF
>TRBV28
CASRPGDTEAFF
>TRBV7-2
CASSYGYRTQETQYF
>TRBV27
CASSFHHTDNEQFF
>TRBV29-1
CSVELAGVGETQYF
>TRBV19
CASSPRPVNTEAFF